One sample yielded the 11 T cell receptor beta chains listed below, sequenced in a study of graft-versus-host responses after intestinal transplantation (TCRdb year 2021). These receptors' targets are unknown. The sample's time point label is to be understood as: cells obtained before transplantation from donor or recipient. The library was obtained by the immunoSEQ multiplex PCR assay. TCRdb carries this immuneACCESS record with in-frame sequences only. Its versions omit some clonotypes, under half of them owing to an unresolved V gene in the studies checked, with the rest unexplained. The sample contains around 93,000 clones, approximately 90% of them found a single time. The ten largest make up roughly 5.6% of the sample. The material was unstimulated CD8+ T cells sorted from spleen or lymph node cells, obtained before intestinal transplant. Source of these receptors: a human donor who received an intestinal transplant.

This clone is a singleton in its sample. The rearrangement uses TRBV6-5 and TRBJ2-1; D not resolved. V was pared by 5 bases and J by 10 bases, with 9 bases between. There are 11 residues in the CDR3. Per germline, CDR1 MNHEY and CDR2 SVGAGI. CDR3 nucleotides: TGTGCCAGCAGTCTCGGCCCCGAGCAGTTCTTC. Protein: CASSLGPEQFF.

V is TRBV11-2 and J is TRBJ2-7; D perhaps matches TRBD1 (5 bases). This CDR3 region has 13 residues. Deletions cut 2 bases from V and 3 bases from J, with 8 bases between. CDR1 is SGHAT, CDR2 FQNNGV, per germline. This chain's CDR3 is CASSLSGIYEQYF. CDR3 DNA sequence: TGTGCCAGCAGCTTATCAGGGATCTACGAGCAGTACTTC.

The chain combines TRBV7-7 with TRBJ1-1; D remains unclear. With 5 bases removed from V and 7 bases from J, the gap between germline ends came to 11 bases. From germline, CDR1 is SSHAT and CDR2 FNYEAQ (reference sequence). The CDR3 has 12 residues. DNA for the CDR3: TGTGCCAGCAGCGGAGGTGGGGTTGAAGCTTTCTTT. Residues: CASSGGGVEAFF. The entire variable domain, with the rest obtained from reference TRBV7-7 and TRBJ1-1, is as follows: GAGVSQSPRYKVTKRGQDVTLRCDPISSHATLYWYQQALGQGPEFLTYFNYEAQPDKSGLPSDRFSAERPEGSISTLTIQRTEQRDSAMYRCASSGGGVEAFFGQGTRLTVV.

This chain uses TRBV30 with TRBJ2-5, with a weak D call TRBD2 (5 bases). CDR1 and CDR2 (germline): GTSNPN, SVGIG (reference sequence). The CDR3 is 14 amino acids. The V end lost 3 bases, the J end lost 2 bases, and 13 bases lay between the germline ends. The CDR3, as DNA: TGTGCCTGGAGCCCGGAGGACTTGCAAGAGACCCAGTACTTC. It codes for CAWSPEDLQETQYF.

This chain uses TRBV7-6 with TRBJ2-1, with D uncertain. The V gene lost 1 base and the J gene lost 6 bases, with 13 bases spanning the gap. The CDR3 consists of 15 residues. Per germline, CDR1 SGHVS and CDR2 FNYEAQ. The CDR3 sequence: CASSLGLTRSNEQFF. The CDR3 DNA sequence: TGTGCCAGCAGCTTAGGATTGACACGGAGCAATGAGCAGTTCTTC.

The chain carries TRBV6-1 and TRBJ1-1; 8 bases match TRBD1. Germline lookup yields CDR1 MNHNS and CDR2 SASEGT. Trimming removed 6 bases from V and 5 bases from J; junction bases left unmatched: 5. The CDR3 contains 13 residues. This CDR3 reads CASSDRGGTEAFF. In DNA form, the CDR3 reads TGTGCCAGCAGCGACAGGGGAGGAACTGAAGCTTTCTTT.

The chain employs TRBV27 and TRBJ2-1, with TRBD2 matching over 14 bases. With V trimmed by 0 bases and J by 7 bases, 11 bases remained unmatched. There are 19 residues in the CDR3. Germline V CDR1 and CDR2: MNHEY, SMNVEV (reference sequence). CDR3 region: CASSLSPGLAGGQGNEQFF. CDR3 DNA: TGTGCCAGCAGTTTATCTCCAGGACTAGCGGGAGGCCAAGGGAATGAGCAGTTCTTC.

This clone was counted between two and nine times. This rearrangement joins TRBV11-1 to TRBJ2-1, with 9 bases matching TRBD2. Per germline, CDR1 SGHAT and CDR2 FQDESV (reference sequence). With V trimmed by 5 bases and J by 1 base, 6 bases remained unmatched. CDR3 size: 16 residues. The CDR3 sequence is CASSLSGGSSYNEQFF. CDR3 DNA: TGTGCCAGCAGCCTTAGCGGGGGCTCGTCCTACAATGAGCAGTTCTTC.

The rearrangement uses TRBV11-2 and TRBJ2-1, with 10 positions matching TRBD2. CDR1 is SGHAT and CDR2 is FQNNGV in the germline V gene. The CDR3 contains 12 residues. V trimming: 5 bases; J trimming: 10 bases; junction bases outside the gene matches: 2. CDR3 loop: CASSQAGGEQFF. The CDR3 coding sequence is TGTGCCAGCAGCCAAGCGGGAGGGGAGCAGTTCTTC.

This clone was detected only a few times. J is TRBJ2-7 and V is TRBV4-2, with 7 bases fitting TRBD2. V lost 0 bases, J lost 3 bases, and 5 bases stayed unmatched. The CDR3 totals 15 residues. The germline CDR1 and CDR2 sequences are LGHNA and YNFKEQ. The CDR3 spells CASSQEEGGVYEQYF. CDR3 nucleotide sequence: TGTGCCAGCAGCCAAGAGGAGGGAGGGGTCTACGAGCAGTACTTC.

The genes are TRBV6-1 and TRBJ2-7; D gene ambiguous. The germline CDR1 and CDR2 sequences are MNHNS and SASEGT. The V and J ends lost 6 bases and 2 bases respectively, with 17 bases between them. CDR3 length equals 15 residues. CDR3 amino acids: CASSPNHLNAYEQYF. CDR3 nucleotide sequence: TGTGCCAGCAGCCCTAATCATTTAAATGCCTACGAGCAGTACTTC.